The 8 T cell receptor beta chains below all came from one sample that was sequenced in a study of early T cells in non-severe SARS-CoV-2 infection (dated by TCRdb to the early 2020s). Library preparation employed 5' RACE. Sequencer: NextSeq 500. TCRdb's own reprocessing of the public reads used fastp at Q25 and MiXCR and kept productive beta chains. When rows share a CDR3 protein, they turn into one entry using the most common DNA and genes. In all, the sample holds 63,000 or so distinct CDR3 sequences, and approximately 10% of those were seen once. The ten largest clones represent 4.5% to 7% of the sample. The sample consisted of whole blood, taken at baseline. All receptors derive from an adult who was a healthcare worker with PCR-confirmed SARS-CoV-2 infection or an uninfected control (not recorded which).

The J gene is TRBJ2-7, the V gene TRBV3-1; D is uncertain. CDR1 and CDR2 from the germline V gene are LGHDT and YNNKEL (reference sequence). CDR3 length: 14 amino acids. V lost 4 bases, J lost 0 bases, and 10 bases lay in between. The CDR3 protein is CASSPQPHSYEQYF. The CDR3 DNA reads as TGTGCCAGCAGCCCGCAGCCCCACTCCTACGAGCAGTACTTC.

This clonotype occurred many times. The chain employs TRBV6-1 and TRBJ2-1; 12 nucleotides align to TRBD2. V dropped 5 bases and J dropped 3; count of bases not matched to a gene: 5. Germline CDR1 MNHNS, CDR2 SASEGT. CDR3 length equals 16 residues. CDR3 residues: CASSSTSGGYYNEQFF. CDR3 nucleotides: TGTGCCAGCAGTTCGACTAGCGGGGGATACTACAATGAGCAGTTCTTC.

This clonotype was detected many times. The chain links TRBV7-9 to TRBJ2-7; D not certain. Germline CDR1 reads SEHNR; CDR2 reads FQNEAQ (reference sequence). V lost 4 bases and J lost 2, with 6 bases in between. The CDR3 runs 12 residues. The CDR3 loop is CASSSETYEQYF. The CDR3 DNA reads TGTGCCAGCAGCTCCGAAACCTACGAGCAGTACTTC.

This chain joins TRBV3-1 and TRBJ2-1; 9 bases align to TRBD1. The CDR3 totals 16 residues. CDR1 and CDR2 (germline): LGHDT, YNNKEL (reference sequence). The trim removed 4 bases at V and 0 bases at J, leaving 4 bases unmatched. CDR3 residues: CASSLRTGASYNEQFF. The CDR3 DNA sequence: TGTGCCAGCAGCCTTAGGACAGGGGCCTCCTACAATGAGCAGTTCTTC.

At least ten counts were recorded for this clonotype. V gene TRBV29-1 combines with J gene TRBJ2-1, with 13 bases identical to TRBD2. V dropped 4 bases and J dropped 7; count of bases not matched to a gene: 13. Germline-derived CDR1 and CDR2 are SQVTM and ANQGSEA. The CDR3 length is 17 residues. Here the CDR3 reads CSVVGLAGVKRENEQFF. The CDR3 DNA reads TGCAGCGTTGTTGGACTAGCGGGAGTAAAGCGGGAAAATGAGCAGTTCTTC.

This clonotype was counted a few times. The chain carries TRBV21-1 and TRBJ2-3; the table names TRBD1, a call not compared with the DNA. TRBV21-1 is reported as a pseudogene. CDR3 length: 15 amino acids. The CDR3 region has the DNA TGTGCCAGCAGCAAAAGGGTAGCGACAGTTGATACGCAGTATTTT. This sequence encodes CASSKRVATVDTQYF.

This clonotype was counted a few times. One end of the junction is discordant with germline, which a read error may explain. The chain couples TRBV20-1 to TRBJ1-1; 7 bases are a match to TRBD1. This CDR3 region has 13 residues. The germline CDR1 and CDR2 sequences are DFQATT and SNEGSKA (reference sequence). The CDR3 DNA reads TGCAGTGCTAGAGATCTTTTAGAACAGGGGCAGGCGTTT. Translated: CSARDLLEQGQAF.

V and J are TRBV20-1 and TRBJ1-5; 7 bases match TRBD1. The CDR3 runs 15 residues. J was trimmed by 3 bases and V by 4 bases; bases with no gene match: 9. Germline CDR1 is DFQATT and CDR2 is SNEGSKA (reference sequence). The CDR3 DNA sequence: TGCAGTGCTACGGAGACAGGGCGTAACAATCAGCCCCAGCATTTT. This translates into CSATETGRNNQPQHF.